This T cell receptor (beta chain) was observed in a study of blood T cell repertoires in COVID-19. The repertoire was sequenced with immunoSEQ multiplex PCR; TCRdb's copy has only in-frame clones and lacks some. This repertoire shows just over 300,000 clones, about nine tenths found once; its top ten account for less than 2.5%. Per the germline V gene, CDR1 is MNHEY and CDR2 is SVGAGI. Germline trimming cut 4 bases from V and 8 bases from J; bases unmatched to any gene: 12. There are 15 residues in the CDR3. V usage is TRBV6-5 and J usage is TRBJ1-2; 8 bases are shared with TRBD1. The sequencing input was peripheral blood. The clonotype originates from a man aged 18-30 years with active or convalescent COVID-19. This CDR3 is CASSSTWTGKAGYTF. The CDR3 DNA sequence: TGTGCCAGCAGTTCGACATGGACAGGGAAAGCCGGCTACACCTTC.